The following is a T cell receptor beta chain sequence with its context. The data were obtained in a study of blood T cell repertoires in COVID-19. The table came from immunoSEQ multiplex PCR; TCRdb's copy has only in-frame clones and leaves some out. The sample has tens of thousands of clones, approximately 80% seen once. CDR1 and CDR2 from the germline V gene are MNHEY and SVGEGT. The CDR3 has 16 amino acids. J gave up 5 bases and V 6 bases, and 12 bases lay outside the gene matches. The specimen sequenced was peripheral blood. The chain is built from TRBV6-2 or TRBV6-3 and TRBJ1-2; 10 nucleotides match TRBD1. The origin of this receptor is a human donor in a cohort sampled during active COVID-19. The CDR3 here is CASSPRTGGLVYGYTF. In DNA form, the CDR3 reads TGTGCCAGCAGCCCGAGGACAGGGGGTCTTGTATATGGCTACACCTTC.